Each of the 30 T cell receptor beta chains below was sequenced from the same sample in a study of somatic mutations in cytotoxic T cells in rheumatoid arthritis (TCRdb year 2017). Library construction relied on the immunoSEQ multiplex PCR assay. This is the immuneACCESS table as TCRdb keeps it, with only in-frame sequences that have V and J called. A part of the clones is gone; compared with another copy, unresolved V genes explain less than half, and the rest is unexplained. The sample table holds some 30,000 clones, of which roughly four fifths were seen once. The ten top clones hold around 8.2% of the sample. Sequenced: CD8+ T cells sorted from blood. These receptors were obtained from an adult with rheumatoid arthritis.

V and J are TRBV7-8 and TRBJ1-3; possibly TRBD1 for D (6 bases). V gave up 0 bases and J gave up 0 bases, with 12 bases separating them. The CDR3 has 17 amino acids. Germline-derived CDR1 and CDR2 are SGHVS and FQNEAQ. DNA of the CDR3: TGTGCCAGCAGCTTAGCGGGCGGGGGCCGCTCTGGAAACACCATATATTTT. This gives the protein CASSLAGGGRSGNTIYF.

The rearrangement joins TRBV4-3 to TRBJ1-2; D not resolved. V lost 1 base, J lost 4 bases, and 7 bases lay in between. From germline, CDR1 is LGHNA and CDR2 YSLEER. The CDR3 has 13 amino acids. The CDR3 DNA is TGCGCCAGCAGCCAAGGCGGATTCTATGGCTACACCTTC. Its protein product is CASSQGGFYGYTF.

V is TRBV19 and J is TRBJ1-1; possibly TRBD1 for D (5 bases). The CDR3 runs to 15 residues. The V end was cut by 3 bases, the J end by 1 base, with 12 bases between. Germline CDR1 is LNHDA and CDR2 is SQIVND (reference sequence). CDR3 bases: TGTGCCAGTAGTATTAAAGGGGCACAGAACACTGAAGCTTTCTTT. This sequence encodes CASSIKGAQNTEAFF.

This chain connects TRBV5-5 to TRBJ2-7; D unresolved. Trimming pared 1 base from V and 1 base from J, leaving 9 bases between. Germline CDR1 and CDR2: SGHKS and YYEKEE (reference sequence). This CDR3 has 14 residues. The CDR3 coding sequence is TGTGCCAGCAGCTTGTTACCTAATTCCTACGAGCAGTACTTC. Its translation: CASSLLPNSYEQYF.

The chain couples TRBV27 to TRBJ1-1; 7 nucleotides match TRBD1. The CDR3 has 13 residues. Trimming at V came to 2 bases and at J to 11 bases, leaving 8 bases not matched to a gene. Germline V CDR1 and CDR2: MNHEY, SMNVEV (reference sequence). CDR3 sequence: CASSLIGRGEAFF. In nucleotides, the CDR3 is TGTGCCAGCAGTTTAATTGGCAGGGGGGAGGCTTTCTTT.

This clone was seen just once. J is TRBJ2-5 and V is TRBV14, with D perhaps TRBD1 (6 bases). The CDR3 covers 15 residues. Germline V gene lookup returns CDR1 SGHDN and CDR2 FVKESK. With 4 bases removed from V and 4 bases from J, the gap between germline ends came to 16 bases. The CDR3: CASSPRFTGLETQYF. The DNA for the CDR3 is TGTGCCAGCAGCCCTAGGTTTACAGGGTTAGAGACCCAGTACTTC.

The gene calls are TRBV11-3 and TRBJ2-7, with D possibly TRBD2 on 6 matching bases. V was clipped by 5 bases and J by 3 bases, with 14 bases between them. CDR3 length: 14 amino acids. In germline, CDR1 is SGHNT, CDR2 YENEEA. The CDR3 bases are TGTGCCAGCAGCGTCCGGGACTTGGGCTACGAGCAGTACTTC. Protein: CASSVRDLGYEQYF.

In this sample, this clone is medium-sized. V and J are TRBV27 and TRBJ2-2; D is ambiguous. The CDR3 covers 12 residues. Germline CDR1 MNHEY, CDR2 SMNVEV (reference sequence). Trimming left V 3 bases short and J 4 bases short, with 3 bases between. The CDR3 region is CASSFRTGELFF. Here the CDR3 DNA reads TGTGCCAGCAGTTTTCGCACCGGGGAGCTGTTTTTT.

This chain links TRBV18 with TRBJ2-2; possible D gene TRBD1, 5 bases. The CDR3 covers 15 residues. CDR1 and CDR2 (germline): KGHSH, LQKENI. Deletions cut 0 bases from V and 2 bases from J, with 7 bases between. CDR3 sequence: CASSPPGPNTGELFF. The DNA of the CDR3 is TGTGCCAGCTCACCACCGGGGCCCAACACCGGGGAGCTGTTTTTT.

The chain has TRBV9 and TRBJ2-4; 7 bases map to TRBD2. Germline-derived CDR1 and CDR2 are SGDLS and YYNGEE. The CDR3 totals 15 residues. The J segment lost 0 bases and the V segment lost 3 bases, leaving 3 bases of the junction unmatched. DNA for the CDR3: TGTGCCAGCAGCGGGGAGGGGATAGCCAAAAACATTCAGTACTTC. This codes for CASSGEGIAKNIQYF.

The chain employs TRBV11-1 and TRBJ1-3; TRBD1 might be the D (5 bases). Germline assignment: CDR1 SGHAT and CDR2 FQDESV (reference sequence). CDR3 length equals 14 residues. The germline V and J ends were trimmed by 8 bases and 0 bases, with 11 bases remaining between them. CDR3 in DNA: TGTGCCAGCGCCGGGGGATCCTCTGGAAACACCATATATTTT. Protein: CASAGGSSGNTIYF.

This clone turned up a few times. The chain carries TRBV7-3 and TRBJ2-1, with 7 bases aligning to TRBD1. The V gene's germline CDR1 is SGHTA and CDR2 FQGTGA. Trimming at V came to 4 bases and at J to 7 bases, leaving 13 bases not matched to a gene. This CDR3 has 16 amino acids. The CDR3 DNA follows: TGTGCCAGCAGCTCTACAGGGCTCAGGGGGTGGAATGAGCAGTTCTTC. Amino acids: CASSSTGLRGWNEQFF.

V is TRBV9 and J is TRBJ2-7, with 8 positions matching TRBD2. Per germline, CDR1 SGDLS and CDR2 YYNGEE. V lost 3 bases to trimming and J lost 2 bases; unmatched junction nucleotides: 1. The CDR3 has 13 amino acids. CDR3 protein: CASSAGRAYEQYF. The CDR3, as DNA: TGTGCCAGCAGCGCCGGGAGGGCCTACGAGCAGTACTTC.

In this sample, this clone turned up once. The V gene is TRBV7-9, the J gene TRBJ1-5; no reliable D call. V lost 1 base to trimming and J lost 3 bases, with 10 bases between them. Germline CDR1 and CDR2: SEHNR and FQNEAQ (reference sequence). This CDR3 spans 15 amino acids. CDR3 DNA: TGTGCCAGCAGCTTAGGGTGGGCAGCCAATCAGCCCCAGCATTTT. Protein product: CASSLGWAANQPQHF.

This chain uses TRBV28 with TRBJ2-7; the D is unclear. This CDR3 spans 14 amino acids. Germline-derived CDR1 and CDR2 are MDHEN and SYDVKM. Between the trimmed V and J ends, which lost 6 bases and 4 bases, there was a span of 16 bases. CDR3 residues: CASSLPYNSYEQYF. CDR3 DNA: TGTGCCAGCAGCCTTCCATACAACAGTTACGAGCAGTACTTC. Drawing the rest from reference TRBV28 and TRBJ2-7, the complete variable domain is DVKVTQSSRYLVKRTGEKVFLECVQDMDHENMFWYRQDPGLGLRLIYFSYDVKMKEKGDIPEGYSVSREKKERFSLILESASTNQTSMYLCASSLPYNSYEQYFGPGTRLTVT.

The chain carries TRBV6-5 and TRBJ1-2, with 7 bases identical to TRBD1. V lost 0 bases to trimming and J lost 8 bases; unmatched junction nucleotides: 9. In germline, CDR1 is MNHEY, CDR2 SVGAGI. This CDR3 contains 15 residues. CDR3 amino acids: CASSYSRSTGRGYTF. The CDR3 region has the DNA TGTGCCAGCAGTTACTCGAGATCGACAGGGCGAGGCTACACCTTC.

This chain uses TRBV27 with TRBJ1-2; the D gene is possibly TRBD1 (6 bases). The CDR3 contains 14 residues. Deletions cut 4 bases from V and 2 bases from J, with 11 bases between. In germline, CDR1 is MNHEY, CDR2 SMNVEV (reference sequence). The CDR3 protein is CASSSQTGNYGYTF. The CDR3 region has the DNA TGTGCCAGCAGTTCCCAGACAGGAAACTATGGCTACACCTTC.

This clone was seen a single time. DNA of the CDR3: TGTGCCAGCAGCCAAAGCGGGAGACTGAGGGTTGGCTACACCTTC. Its translation is CASSQSGRLRVGYTF. The chain couples TRBV14 to TRBJ1-2, with unresolved D. This CDR3 contains 15 residues. Trimming took off 2 bases at V and 7 bases at J, with 17 bases between the two ends. Germline CDR1 reads SGHDN; CDR2 reads FVKESK.

The chain has TRBV21-1 and TRBJ1-2; the D call in the table, TRBD1, was not verified against the DNA. TRBV21-1 is flagged as a pseudogene. The CDR3 length is 16 residues. CDR3 DNA sequence: TGTGCCAGCAGCCCACCTACAGCTTTCCTTAGCTATGGCTACACCTTC. Encoded protein: CASSPPTAFLSYGYTF.

This rearrangement joins TRBV13 to TRBJ2-5, with 9 bases fitting TRBD1. With V trimmed by 0 bases and J by 7 bases, 9 bases remained unmatched. Per germline, CDR1 PRHDT and CDR2 FYEKMQ (reference sequence). The CDR3 totals 16 residues. CDR3 in amino acids: CASSLGGTGSGGTQYF. The CDR3 DNA sequence: TGTGCCAGCAGCTTAGGCGGGACAGGGTCTGGGGGGACCCAGTACTTC.

V is TRBV4-2 and J is TRBJ1-1, with 7 bases identical to TRBD1. CDR3 length equals 14 residues. J was trimmed by 6 bases and V by 4 bases; bases with no gene match: 8. Germline values: CDR1 LGHNA, CDR2 YNFKEQ. DNA for the CDR3: TGTGCCAGCAGCCTAGGACAGGTATATCCTGAAGCTTTCTTT. Its translation is CASSLGQVYPEAFF.

The rearrangement joins TRBV27 to TRBJ2-7; no reliable D call. The CDR3 is 12 residues long. Germline CDR1 and CDR2: MNHEY and SMNVEV (reference sequence). The ends were cut back, 4 bases at V and 2 bases at J, with 6 bases in the middle. The chain's CDR3 is CASSSSTYEQYF. The DNA for the CDR3 is TGTGCCAGCAGTTCCTCTACCTACGAGCAGTACTTC.

The rearrangement links TRBV29-1 to TRBJ1-1; D gene ambiguous. V lost 0 bases and J lost 3, with 8 bases in between. Germline V gives CDR1 SQVTM, CDR2 ANQGSEA. There are 13 residues in the CDR3. The CDR3 DNA is TGCAGCGTTGAAGATGGCAGTCACACTGAAGCTTTCTTT. Translation gives CSVEDGSHTEAFF. Variable domain in full (rest from reference TRBV29-1 and TRBJ1-1): SAVISQKPSRDICQRGTSLTIQCQVDSQVTMMFWYRQQPGQSLTLIATANQGSEATYESGFVIDKFPISRPNLTFSTLTVSNMSPEDSSIYLCSVEDGSHTEAFFGQGTRLTVV.

This clone came up a few times. This sequence joins TRBV7-9 and TRBJ2-3; 8 positions match TRBD2. CDR1 is SEHNR and CDR2 is FQNEAQ in the germline V gene (reference sequence). Trimming took 6 bases from V and 12 from J; bases not matched to a gene: 5. The CDR3 extends over 11 amino acids. CDR3 sequence (DNA): TGTGCCAGCAGTCCGGGAGGGCCCCAGTATTTT. It encodes CASSPGGPQYF.

The chain links TRBV12-5 to TRBJ1-5; 8 bases map to TRBD1. Losses at the gene ends were 4 bases for V and 6 bases for J; bases not matched to a gene: 5. This CDR3 has 14 amino acids. In germline, CDR1 is LGHNT, CDR2 FRNRAP. For the CDR3, the DNA is TGTGCTAGTGGTTGGGGGACAGGTACTCAGCCCCAGCATTTT. Translation gives CASGWGTGTQPQHF.

J is TRBJ2-3 and V is TRBV5-5; the match to TRBD1 covers 9 bases. The J segment lost 3 bases and the V segment lost 2 bases, leaving 4 bases of the junction unmatched. The CDR3 consists of 15 residues. Germline V lookup: CDR1 SGHKS, CDR2 YYEKEE (reference sequence). The CDR3 is CASSFGQGRTDTQYF. In DNA, the CDR3 is TGTGCCAGCAGCTTCGGACAGGGGAGGACAGATACGCAGTATTTT.

This chain uses TRBV30 with TRBJ2-7; unclear D gene. Between the trimmed V and J ends, which lost 4 bases and 0 bases, there was a span of 7 bases. The CDR3 extends over 12 amino acids. Germline V CDR1 and CDR2: GTSNPN, SVGIG (reference sequence). The CDR3 region is CAWNEDSYEQYF. DNA of the CDR3: TGTGCCTGGAATGAGGACTCCTACGAGCAGTACTTC.

The rearrangement links TRBV13 to TRBJ1-1, with 10 nucleotides matching TRBD1. The CDR3 contains 16 residues. Germline V gives CDR1 PRHDT, CDR2 FYEKMQ (reference sequence). The J segment lost 3 bases and the V segment lost 5 bases, leaving 9 bases of the junction unmatched. Here the CDR3 DNA reads TGTGCCAGCAGCAACCGGGGACAGGGGAGCGACACTGAAGCTTTCTTT. Its translation: CASSNRGQGSDTEAFF.

This clone appeared a few times. This chain links TRBV7-2 with TRBJ2-5; 13 nucleotides align to TRBD2. The J segment lost 2 bases and the V segment lost 5 bases, leaving 11 bases of the junction unmatched. CDR3 length: 18 residues. CDR1 and CDR2 (germline): SGHTA, FQGNSA. In DNA form, the CDR3 reads TGTGCCAGCAGCCCGGGACTAGCGGGGAGAATCCAGCAAGAGACCCAGTACTTC. Translating it yields CASSPGLAGRIQQETQYF. Full variable domain (rest looked up from reference TRBV7-2 and TRBJ2-5): GAGVSQSPSNKVTEKGKDVELRCDPISGHTALYWYRQSLGQGLEFLIYFQGNSAPDKSGLPSDRFSAERTGGSVSTLTIQRTQQEDSAVYLCASSPGLAGRIQQETQYFGPGTRLLVL.

This clone appeared a few times. The rearrangement links TRBV5-4 to TRBJ1-1; D not resolved. This CDR3 is 13 amino acids long. The germline gives CDR1 SGHNT, CDR2 YYREEE (reference sequence). The V and J ends lost 4 bases and 1 base respectively, with 8 bases between them. CDR3 loop: CASSIQTNTEAFF. The CDR3 DNA sequence: TGTGCCAGCAGCATACAGACGAACACTGAAGCTTTCTTT.